The subject of this entry is one T cell receptor beta chain. Its target is not known. The data were obtained in a study of T cell responses to AZD1222 COVID-19 vaccine. Germline CDR1 SEHNR, CDR2 FQNEAQ (reference sequence). After removal of 4 bases from V and 10 bases from J, the junction contained 6 bases not matched to a gene. The CDR3 consists of 12 residues. Method: immunoSEQ multiplex PCR; TCRdb's copy keeps in-frame clones and lacks some. The sample holds around 78,000 clones, about nine tenths seen once. Study findings and constraints: Among those given AZD1222, only 5 to 7 were seropositive at baseline.

The J gene is TRBJ1-1, the V gene TRBV7-9; 7 bases agree with TRBD1. This specimen was peripheral blood, taken on day 0 of AZD1222 vaccination. This TCR came from an adult in good health. DNA for the CDR3: TGTGCCAGCAGCTCCGGACAGGTGAGAGCTTTCTTT. Amino acid sequence: CASSSGQVRAFF.